This T cell receptor (beta chain) was documented in a study of shared clonotypes between healthy human individuals (dated by TCRdb to about 2020). Study-level background: The cohort included a few men and a couple of women between 18 and 49 years of age. The study deeply sequenced blood TCR repertoires of about 5 healthy adults to estimate repertoire size and the extent of clonotype sharing between individuals. Libraries were prepared and TCR repertoires were sequenced by different laboratories using diverse techniques, in order to increase sequencing depth and limit assay-specific biases. Leukapheresis yielded between about 0.94 and 8.9 billion PBMCs per donor.

Healthy HIV-negative adults with no recently reported acute infections or vaccinations were included as donors. Every donor was a Caucasian adult living in Nashville, Tennessee, USA. In the unsorted samples, 85 million to 100 million PBMCs were counted, and genomic DNA was extracted using the QIAamp DNA Blood Mini kit. After blood collection by leukapheresis, PBMCs were isolated using Ficoll-Histopaque density gradient centrifugation and then cryopreserved in the vapor phase of liquid nitrogen. The CDR3 has 14 amino acids, counting the end cysteine and phenylalanine. Left in the record is the CDR3 DNA by itself, 42 bases read in frame from the first base. Taken from the germline V gene, the CDR1 and CDR2 loops are MDHEN and SYDVKM. The V and J ends are trimmed by 1 base and 4 bases, leaving 10 bases between them. Using the deep immunoSEQ assay, multiplex PCR amplified TCR CDR3 regions from genomic DNA. For each cell subset, the extracted genomic DNA was distributed evenly across all wells of several immunoSEQ 96-well plates, and each plate served as one replicate. For unsorted PBMC, around 290 ng of genomic DNA, equivalent to around 33,000 T cell genomes, went into each replicate PCR. Unsorted PBMC genomic DNA was sequenced across ten immunoSEQ deep assay plates. The purified libraries were quantified using a Qubit 3.0 fluorometer, sized with a Bioanalyzer 2100, and then quantified again using the KAPA Library Quantification kit. A separate single-read 150-cycle Illumina NextSeq 550 flow cell was used to sequence each immunoSEQ 96-well plate. From the authors' description of their analysis: Because the immunoSEQ output included only junctional sequences and no quality scores, the filtering could not be the same as the filtering used for full-length reads. To assign V/J genes and CDR3, sequences were annotated against IMGT germline references using PyIR, a Python wrapper for IgBLAST v1.9. Any read was removed if the V/J assignment was weak (E-value above 1e-6), the CDR3 was missing, or the read contained stop codons, out-of-frame junctions, or ambiguous translated residues. V3J clonotypes were defined as sequences sharing the same inferred V gene, J gene, and CDR3 amino acid sequence. To compute the percentage overlap between repertoires, the number of shared unique clonotypes was divided by the size of the smaller repertoire. Three approaches were used to assess repertoire richness: RTK rarefaction, the Chao1 estimator, and Recon v2.1 estimates of unobserved clonotypes. The table comes from immuneACCESS by way of TCRdb, which keeps in-frame sequences with V and J called. Part of the clones is missing from these tables; in studies checked, under half for an unresolved V gene and the rest for unknown reasons. The V and J calls and the clone size are those of that table, but D and trimming were determined from the DNA. Recorded for this sample are hundreds of thousands of clones; over 60% of them occurred a single time. Approximately 12% of the sample is held by the ten biggest clonotypes.

What the work shows at the level of the full study, not this receptor alone: Because the study included only a small number of donors, the genetic and exposure-history diversity represented was limited. Pairwise subsampling indicated that sequencing depth was expected to affect the degree of clonotype sharing among donors. Sampling was limited to blood, and TCR repertoires in tissue likely differ from TCR repertoires in blood.

Details on this clone: The antigen this receptor binds is unknown. No base quality values were provided; no much bigger clone lies one nucleotide off.

The source is a woman aged 40 to 55 in good health. Some clones in this sample may be carry-over from other donors' samples. Sequencing was carried out using PBMCs. The chain was built from TRBV28 and TRBJ1-2; a tentative D call is TRBD1 (5 bases match). The nucleotides are TGTGCCAGCAGTTTATCGACAGTACTCTATGGCTACACCTTC. This encodes CASSLSTVLYGYTF.